This T cell receptor beta chain was found in a study of blood T cell repertoires in COVID-19. Study-wide background: Sample material is recorded as cDNA or gDNA derived from T cells, B-cell-depleted T cells, or PBMCs.

Seattle participants joined during active infection and were tracked over time. The germline CDR1 and CDR2 sequences are MNHEY and SVGAGI. V lost 2 bases to trimming and J lost 1 base, with 5 bases between them. This CDR3 comprises 13 residues. Measured with immunoSEQ multiplex PCR; TCRdb has only the in-frame clones, and not every one. The sample lists over 75,000 clones, about 87% seen once, with around 4% in the top ten. The specimen was peripheral blood. The receptor was derived from a human donor with COVID-19, enrolled during active disease. The donor label of this sample is uncertain. The chain links TRBV6-5 to TRBJ1-1, with no clear D. This chain's CDR3 is CASSYEANTEAFF. CDR3 bases: TGTGCCAGCAGTTACGAGGCGAACACTGAAGCTTTCTTT.